This T cell receptor (beta chain) stems from a study of CD8 T cells in Susac syndrome. RNA totalling roughly 0.45 to 1 ug underwent reverse transcription with random hexamers. MiXCR, run by TCRdb on the immunoSEQ multiplex PCR reads, gives a single entry per CDR3 protein. Of some 150,000 distinct CDR3 sequences listed, roughly 95% were seen once; the top ten hold approximately 0.15%. Negative isolation yielded CD8+ and CD4+ T cells; FACS enriched TEMRA cells. V was pared by 6 bases and J by 5 bases, with 4 bases of the junction left unmatched. Germline CDR1 is KGHSH and CDR2 is LQKENI. The CDR3 extends over 13 amino acids. This clonotype has a single count.

The rearrangement links TRBV18 to TRBJ1-5; 7 nucleotides line up with TRBD1. Specimen: CD4+ T cells from PBMCs. This clonotype was sampled from a human donor with Susac syndrome. This chain's CDR3 is CASSSQGDQPQHF. For the CDR3, the DNA is TGTGCCAGCTCTTCCCAGGGGGATCAGCCCCAGCATTTT.